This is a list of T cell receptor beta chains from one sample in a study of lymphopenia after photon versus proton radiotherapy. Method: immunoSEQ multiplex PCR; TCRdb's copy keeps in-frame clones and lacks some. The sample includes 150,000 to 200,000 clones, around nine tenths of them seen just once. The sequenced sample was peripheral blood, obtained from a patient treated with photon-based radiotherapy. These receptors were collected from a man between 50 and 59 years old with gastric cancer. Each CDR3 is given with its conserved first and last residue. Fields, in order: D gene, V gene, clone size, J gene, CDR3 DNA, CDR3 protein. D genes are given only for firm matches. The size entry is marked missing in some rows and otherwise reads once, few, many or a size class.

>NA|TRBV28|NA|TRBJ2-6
TGTGCCAGCAGTACACTCAGAGCGGGGGCCAACGTCCTGACTTTC
CASSTLRAGANVLTF
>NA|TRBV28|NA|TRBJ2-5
TGTGCCAGCAGTCCCGGGGTGGGGGCGAAAGAGACCCAGTACTTC
CASSPGVGAKETQYF
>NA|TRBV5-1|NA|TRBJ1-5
TGCGCCAGCAGCTACGACAGGACTTATAGCAATCAGCCCCAGCATTTT
CASSYDRTYSNQPQHF
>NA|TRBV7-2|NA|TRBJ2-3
TGTGCCAGCAGCTCCCAGAGGGGTTACACAGATACGCAGTATTTT
CASSSQRGYTDTQYF
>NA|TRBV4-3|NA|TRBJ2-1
TGCGCCAGCAGCCAAGTTAATGACCCGAGGTTTCTCAATGAGCAGTTCTTC
CASSQVNDPRFLNEQFF
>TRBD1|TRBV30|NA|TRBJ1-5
TGTGCCTGGAACCCCGGACAGGGAGGAAATCAGCCCCAGCATTTT
CAWNPGQGGNQPQHF
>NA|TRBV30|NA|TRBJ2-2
TGTGCCTGGAGTTCCGGGATTCACACCGGGGAGCTGTTTTTT
CAWSSGIHTGELFF
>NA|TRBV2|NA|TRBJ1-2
TGTGCCAGCAGTGAAATCGGTCGGGGAAACTATGGCTACACCTTC
CASSEIGRGNYGYTF
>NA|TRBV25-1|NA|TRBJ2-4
TGTGCCAGCAGTGAAGGCTACGGAAACATTCAGTACTTC
CASSEGYGNIQYF
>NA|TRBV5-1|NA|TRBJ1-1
TGCGCCAGCAGCATGACCCTGGACACGAACACTGAAGCTTTCTTT
CASSMTLDTNTEAFF
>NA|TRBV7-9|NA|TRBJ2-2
TGTGCCAGCAGCTTAGGCTACACCGGGGAGCTGTTTTTT
CASSLGYTGELFF
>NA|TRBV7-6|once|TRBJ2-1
TGTGCCAGCAGCTTGGACTTATCTGAGCAGTTCTTC
CASSLDLSEQFF
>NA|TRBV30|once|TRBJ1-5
TGTGCCTGGAGTGACAGGCTGGATCAGCCCCAGCATTTT
CAWSDRLDQPQHF
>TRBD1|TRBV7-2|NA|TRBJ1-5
TGTGCCAGCAGCTTGGGACAGGGCCCAGGCAATCAGCCCCAGCATTTT
CASSLGQGPGNQPQHF
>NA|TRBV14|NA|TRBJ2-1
TGTGCCAGCAGGGGGAGCGGCCGGGCCTACAATGAGCAGTTCTTC
CASRGSGRAYNEQFF
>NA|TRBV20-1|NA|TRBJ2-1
TGCAGTGCGGTGGGCGGGGTTGAGCAGTTCTTC
CSAVGGVEQFF
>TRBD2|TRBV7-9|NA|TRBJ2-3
TGTGCCAGCAGCTTAGGACTAGCGGGAGGCACAGATACGCAGTATTTT
CASSLGLAGGTDTQYF
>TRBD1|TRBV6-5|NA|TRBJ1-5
TGTGCCAGCAGAGCGGACAGGGGAGGACAGCCCCAGCATTTT
CASRADRGGQPQHF
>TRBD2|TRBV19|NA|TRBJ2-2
TGTGCCAGTAGTCCGTCATCACTAGCGACCGGGGAGCTGTTTTTT
CASSPSSLATGELFF
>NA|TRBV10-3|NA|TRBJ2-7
TGTGCCATCAGTGGGCCTTTCAGGGGAAGCTCCTACGAGCAGTACTTC
CAISGPFRGSSYEQYF
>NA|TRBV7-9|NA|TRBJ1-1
TGTGCCAGCAGCTTTGAGCGATTGGGCACTGAAGCTTTCTTT
CASSFERLGTEAFF
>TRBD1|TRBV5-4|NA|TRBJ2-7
TGTGCCAGCAGGTTGGACAGGGGTTCATACGAGCAGTACTTC
CASRLDRGSYEQYF
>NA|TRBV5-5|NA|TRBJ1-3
TGTGCCAGCAGCGTGACACCGAGTGCGAGAAACACCATATATTTT
CASSVTPSARNTIYF
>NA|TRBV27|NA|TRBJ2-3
TGTGCCAGCACTAGTACAGGGTTCCTAGATACGCAGTATTTT
CASTSTGFLDTQYF
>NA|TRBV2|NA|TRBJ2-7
TGTGCCAGCAGTGGACGGGCCTCCTACGAGCAGTACTTC
CASSGRASYEQYF
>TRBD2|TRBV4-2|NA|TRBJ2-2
TGTGCCAGCAGCCAGAGACTAGCGGTCACCGGGGAGCTGTTTTTT
CASSQRLAVTGELFF
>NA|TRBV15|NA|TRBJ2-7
TGTGCCACCAGCAACCCTAAGGGGTACGAGCAGTACTTC
CATSNPKGYEQYF
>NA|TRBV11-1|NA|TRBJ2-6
TGTGCCAGCAGCTTAGAGGGCTCTGGGGCCAACGTCCTGACTTTC
CASSLEGSGANVLTF
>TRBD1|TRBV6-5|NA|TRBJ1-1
TGTGCCAGCAGTACCCCGGAGGGGGCGATGAGGACTTTCTTT
CASSTPEGAMRTFF
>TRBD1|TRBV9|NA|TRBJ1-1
TGTGCCAGCAGCCCGGAGGACACAGGGGACGAAGCTTTCTTT
CASSPEDTGDEAFF
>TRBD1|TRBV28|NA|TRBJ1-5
TGTGCCAGCAGTTTTCTAGGGGGCGGGCAGCCCCAGCATTTT
CASSFLGGGQPQHF
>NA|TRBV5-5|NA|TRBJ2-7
TGTGCCAGCAGCTTGGCCCAGGGGCCCTACGAGCAGTACTTC
CASSLAQGPYEQYF
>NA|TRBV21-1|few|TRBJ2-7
TGTGCCAGCAGCAAAGAAGCCGGGACAGGAGTCTCCTACGAGCAGTACTTC
CASSKEAGTGVSYEQYF
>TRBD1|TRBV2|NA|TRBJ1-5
TGTGCCAGCTCCCGGACAGGGGCCCACTCCTATAGCAATCAGCCCCAGCATTTT
CASSRTGAHSYSNQPQHF
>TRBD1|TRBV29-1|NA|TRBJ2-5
TGCAGCGCCAGACAGGGGGCCGAGACCCAGTACTTC
CSARQGAETQYF
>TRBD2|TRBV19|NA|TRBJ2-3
TGTGCCAGTAGTCCCCCGCTAGCGGGAGGGACAGATACGCAGTATTTT
CASSPPLAGGTDTQYF
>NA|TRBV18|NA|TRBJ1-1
TGTGCCAGCTCACCAGGGAGCGCTGAAGCTTTCTTT
CASSPGSAEAFF
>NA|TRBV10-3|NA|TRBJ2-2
TGTGCCATCAGTGCCCTCCCCCACACCGGGGAGCTGTTTTTT
CAISALPHTGELFF
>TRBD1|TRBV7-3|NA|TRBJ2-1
TGTGCCAGCAGCCCAAGGACAGGGTGGAATGAGCAGTTCTTC
CASSPRTGWNEQFF
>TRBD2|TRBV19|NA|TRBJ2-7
TGTGCCAGTAGTATTAAGGTTAGCGGGCGATGGCTCCCCTACGAGCAGTACTTC
CASSIKVSGRWLPYEQYF
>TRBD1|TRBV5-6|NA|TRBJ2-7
TGTGCCAGCAGCGCCCTGGGACAGTCCTACGAGCAGTACTTC
CASSALGQSYEQYF
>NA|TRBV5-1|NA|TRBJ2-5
TGCGCCAGCAGCTTGGCCAAGGGGGTCGGGGAGACCCAGTACTTC
CASSLAKGVGETQYF
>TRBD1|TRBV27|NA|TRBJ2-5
TGTGCCAGCAGTCCGTCGACAGGGGGTAGGGAGACCCAGTACTTC
CASSPSTGGRETQYF